The source of this T cell receptor beta chain is a study of T cell responses to AZD1222 COVID-19 vaccine. Study-wide points: Repertoire samples came only from after the peak T cell response.

Of note for this clone: The antigen is undetermined.

This CDR3 has 12 amino acids. V lost 6 bases, J lost 1 base, and 6 bases lay in between. Germline V gene data show CDR1 as SEHNR and CDR2 as FQNEAQ (reference sequence). Method: immunoSEQ multiplex PCR; TCRdb's copy keeps in-frame clones and lacks some. The top ten clones hold 0.99% of a sample with about 190,000 clones, about nine tenths of them seen once. Specimen: peripheral blood, collected on day 0 of AZD1222 vaccination. The chain uses TRBV7-9 and TRBJ1-1; unclear D gene. This TCR was sampled from an adult in good health. CDR3 protein: CASSQRNTEAFF. The CDR3 DNA reads as TGTGCCAGCAGTCAGCGGAACACTGAAGCTTTCTTT.